Presented here are 3 T cell receptor beta chains from one specimen sequenced in a study of cytomegalovirus exposure and HLA in healthy donors. Vbeta (60) and Jbeta (13) primers were used in the PCR. Produced via immunoSEQ multiplex PCR; TCRdb's table is partial and in-frame only. The sample records about 120,000 clones, 77% being singletons. Sequenced input: PBMCs. Receptors originate from a human donor in good health.

This chain connects TRBV19 to TRBJ2-2, with 8 bases matching TRBD1. CDR3 length equals 14 residues. CDR1 LNHDA and CDR2 SQIVND come from the germline V gene (reference sequence). Trimming cost V 10 bases and J 6 bases; bases outside gene matches: 10. The chain's CDR3 is CANPGQDLAGELFF. CDR3 DNA sequence: TGTGCCAACCCGGGACAGGACCTAGCCGGGGAGCTGTTTTTT.

The chain is built from TRBV19 and TRBJ1-4, with D possibly matching TRBD1 (5 bases). CDR1 and CDR2 from the germline V gene are LNHDA and SQIVND (reference sequence). Deletions cut 4 bases from V and 2 bases from J, with 17 bases between. This CDR3 has 17 residues. The CDR3 DNA follows: TGTGCCAGTAGTACAGAAGGGGTTATGGCTACTAATGAAAAACTGTTTTTT. It codes for CASSTEGVMATNEKLFF.

The chain couples TRBV28 to TRBJ1-1; D ambiguous. Germline V gene data show CDR1 as MDHEN and CDR2 as SYDVKM. With 10 bases removed from V and 0 bases from J, the gap between germline ends came to 9 bases. The length of the CDR3 is 12 residues. CDR3 coding DNA: TGTGCCACCCGGAGGCTGAACACTGAAGCTTTCTTT. Amino acids: CATRRLNTEAFF.